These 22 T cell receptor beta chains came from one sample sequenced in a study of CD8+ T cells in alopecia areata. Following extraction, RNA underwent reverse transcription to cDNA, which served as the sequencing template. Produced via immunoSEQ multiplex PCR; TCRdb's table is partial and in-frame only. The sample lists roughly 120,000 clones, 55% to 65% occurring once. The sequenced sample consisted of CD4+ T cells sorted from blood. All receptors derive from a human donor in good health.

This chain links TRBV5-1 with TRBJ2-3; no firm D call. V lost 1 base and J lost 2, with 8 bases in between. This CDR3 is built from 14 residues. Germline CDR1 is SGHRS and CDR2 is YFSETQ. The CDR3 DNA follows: TGCGCCAGCAGCTTGATACAGTCCACAGATACGCAGTATTTT. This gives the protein CASSLIQSTDTQYF.

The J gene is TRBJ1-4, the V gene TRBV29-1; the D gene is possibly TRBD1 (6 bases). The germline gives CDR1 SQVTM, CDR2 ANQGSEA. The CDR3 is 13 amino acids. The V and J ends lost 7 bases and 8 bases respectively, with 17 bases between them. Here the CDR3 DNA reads TGCAGCGCAGGGGACCGCCGGGGGGAAAAACTGTTTTTT. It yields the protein CSAGDRRGEKLFF.

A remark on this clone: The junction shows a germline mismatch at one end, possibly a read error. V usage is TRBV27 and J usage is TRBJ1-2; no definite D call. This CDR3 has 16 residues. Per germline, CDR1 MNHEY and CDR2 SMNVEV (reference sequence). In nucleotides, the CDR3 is TGTGCCAGCACCCAATCTCGGCAGAGCCTACAATATGACTACACCTTC. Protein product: CASTQSRQSLQYDYTF.

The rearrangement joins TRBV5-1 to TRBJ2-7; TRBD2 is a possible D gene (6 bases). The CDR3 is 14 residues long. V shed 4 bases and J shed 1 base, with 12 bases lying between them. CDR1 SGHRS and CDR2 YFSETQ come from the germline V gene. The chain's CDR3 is CASSMGDFSYEQYF. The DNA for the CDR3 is TGCGCCAGCAGCATGGGGGACTTTTCCTACGAGCAGTACTTC.

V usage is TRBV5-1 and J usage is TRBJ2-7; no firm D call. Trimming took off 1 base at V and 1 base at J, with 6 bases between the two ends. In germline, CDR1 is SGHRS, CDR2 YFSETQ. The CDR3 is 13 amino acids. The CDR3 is CASSLQESYEQYF. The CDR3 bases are TGCGCCAGCAGCTTGCAGGAATCCTACGAGCAGTACTTC.

The CDR3: CSVQQVGGYEQYF. As DNA, the CDR3 is TGCAGCGTTCAACAGGTTGGGGGCTACGAGCAGTACTTC. The chain recombines TRBV29-1 with TRBJ2-7; either TRBD1 or TRBD2 may supply D (5 bases each). Germline V lookup: CDR1 SQVTM, CDR2 ANQGSEA. This CDR3 is built from 13 residues. V was shortened by 5 bases and J by 3 bases, with 14 bases between the two germline ends.

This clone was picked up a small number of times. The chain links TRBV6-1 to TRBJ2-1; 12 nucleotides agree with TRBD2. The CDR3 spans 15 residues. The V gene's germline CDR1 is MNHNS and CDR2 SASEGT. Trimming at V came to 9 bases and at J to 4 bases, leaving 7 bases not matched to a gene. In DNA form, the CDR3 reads TGTGCCAGTTCGACTAGCGGGGGCCTGTACAATGAGCAGTTCTTC. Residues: CASSTSGGLYNEQFF.

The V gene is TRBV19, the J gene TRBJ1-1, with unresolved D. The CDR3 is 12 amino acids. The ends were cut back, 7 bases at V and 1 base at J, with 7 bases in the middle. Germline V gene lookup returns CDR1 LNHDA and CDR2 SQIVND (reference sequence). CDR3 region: CASMLGNTEAFF. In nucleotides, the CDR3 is TGTGCCAGTATGTTGGGGAACACTGAAGCTTTCTTT.

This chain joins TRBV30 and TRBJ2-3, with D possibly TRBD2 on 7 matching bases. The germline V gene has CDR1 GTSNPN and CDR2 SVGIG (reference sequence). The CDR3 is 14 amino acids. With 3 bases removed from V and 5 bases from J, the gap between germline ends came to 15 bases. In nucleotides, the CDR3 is TGTGCCTGGAGACAAGGGGGGGCCCGAGATACGCAGTATTTT. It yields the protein CAWRQGGARDTQYF.

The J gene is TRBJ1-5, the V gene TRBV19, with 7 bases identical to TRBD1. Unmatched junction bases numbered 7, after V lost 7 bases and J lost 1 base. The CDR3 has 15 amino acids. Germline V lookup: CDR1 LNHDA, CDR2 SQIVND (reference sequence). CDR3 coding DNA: TGTGCCAGTATCCCGACAGGGTTAAGCAATCAGCCCCAGCATTTT. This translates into CASIPTGLSNQPQHF. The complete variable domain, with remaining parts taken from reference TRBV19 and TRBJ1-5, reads DGGITQSPKYLFRKEGQNVTLSCEQNLNHDAMYWYRQDPGQGLRLIYYSQIVNDFQKGDIAEGYSVSREKKESFPLTVTSAQKNPTAFYLCASIPTGLSNQPQHFGDGTRLSIL.

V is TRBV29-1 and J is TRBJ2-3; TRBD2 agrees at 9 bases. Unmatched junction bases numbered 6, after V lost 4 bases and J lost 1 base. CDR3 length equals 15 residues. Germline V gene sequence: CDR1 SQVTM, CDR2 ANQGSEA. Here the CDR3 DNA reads TGCAGCGTTGGGGCTAGCGGGGCCCGCACAGATACGCAGTATTTT. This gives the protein CSVGASGARTDTQYF.

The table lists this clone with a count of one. As DNA, the CDR3 is TGCAGCGTTGGAGGGACCCCTCCGGGCTACACCTTC. It specifies CSVGGTPPGYTF. V and J are TRBV29-1 and TRBJ1-2, with D tentatively TRBD1 (5 bases). The V gene's germline CDR1 is SQVTM and CDR2 ANQGSEA. Trimming pared 4 bases from V and 8 bases from J, leaving 14 bases between. The CDR3 is 12 amino acids.

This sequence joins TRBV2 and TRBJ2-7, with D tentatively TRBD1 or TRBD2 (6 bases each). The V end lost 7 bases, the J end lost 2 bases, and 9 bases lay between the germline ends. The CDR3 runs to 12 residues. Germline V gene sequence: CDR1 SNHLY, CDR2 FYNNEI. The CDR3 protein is CASKGGPYEQYF. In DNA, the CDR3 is TGTGCCAGCAAAGGGGGGCCCTACGAGCAGTACTTC. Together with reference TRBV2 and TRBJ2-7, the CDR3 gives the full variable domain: EPEVTQTPSHQVTQMGQEVILRCVPISNHLYFYWYRQILGQKVEFLVSFYNNEISEKSEIFDDQFSVERPDGSNFTLKIRSTKLEDSAMYFCASKGGPYEQYFGPGTRLTVT.

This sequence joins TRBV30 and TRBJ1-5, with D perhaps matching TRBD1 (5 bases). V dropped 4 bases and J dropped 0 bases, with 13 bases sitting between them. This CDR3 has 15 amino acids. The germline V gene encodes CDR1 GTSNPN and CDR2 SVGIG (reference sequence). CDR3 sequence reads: CAWTLGGNSNQPQHF. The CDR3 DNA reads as TGTGCCTGGACCCTCGGGGGGAATAGCAATCAGCCCCAGCATTTT. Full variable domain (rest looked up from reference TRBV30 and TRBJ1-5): SQTIHQWPATLVQPVGSPLSLECTVEGTSNPNLYWYRQAAGRGLQLLFYSVGIGQISSEVPQNLSASRPQDRQFILSSKKLLLSDSGFYLCAWTLGGNSNQPQHFGDGTRLSIL.

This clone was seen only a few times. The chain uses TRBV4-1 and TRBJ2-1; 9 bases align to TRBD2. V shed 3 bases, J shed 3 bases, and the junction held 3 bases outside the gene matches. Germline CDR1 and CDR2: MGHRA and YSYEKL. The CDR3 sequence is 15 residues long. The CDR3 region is CASSQLAGNYNEQFF. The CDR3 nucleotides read TGCGCCAGCAGCCAGCTAGCGGGGAACTACAATGAGCAGTTCTTC.

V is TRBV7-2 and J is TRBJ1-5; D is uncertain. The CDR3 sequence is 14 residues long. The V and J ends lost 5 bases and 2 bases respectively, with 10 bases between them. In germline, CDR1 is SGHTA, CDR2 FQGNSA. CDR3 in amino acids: CASSPRHGNQPQHF. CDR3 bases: TGTGCCAGCAGCCCCCGTCATGGCAATCAGCCCCAGCATTTT.

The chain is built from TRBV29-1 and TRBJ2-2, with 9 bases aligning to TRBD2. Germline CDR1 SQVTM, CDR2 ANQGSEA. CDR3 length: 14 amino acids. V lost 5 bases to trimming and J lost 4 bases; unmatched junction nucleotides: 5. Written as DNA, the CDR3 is TGCAGCGTTATGGCGGGGGGGCGCACCGGGGAGCTGTTTTTT. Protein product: CSVMAGGRTGELFF.

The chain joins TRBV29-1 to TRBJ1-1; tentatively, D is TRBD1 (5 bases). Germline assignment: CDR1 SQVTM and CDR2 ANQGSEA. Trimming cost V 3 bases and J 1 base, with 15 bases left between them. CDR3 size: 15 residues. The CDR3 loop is CSVDGGWQTNTEAFF. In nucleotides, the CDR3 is TGCAGCGTTGACGGGGGTTGGCAGACGAACACTGAAGCTTTCTTT.

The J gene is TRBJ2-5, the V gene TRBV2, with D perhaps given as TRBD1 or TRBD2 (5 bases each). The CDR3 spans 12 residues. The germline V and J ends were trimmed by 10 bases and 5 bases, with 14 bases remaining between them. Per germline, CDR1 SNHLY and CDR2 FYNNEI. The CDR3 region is CATAGALETQYF. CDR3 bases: TGTGCCACCGCCGGGGCGCTCGAGACCCAGTACTTC. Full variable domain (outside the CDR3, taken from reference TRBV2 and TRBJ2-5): EPEVTQTPSHQVTQMGQEVILRCVPISNHLYFYWYRQILGQKVEFLVSFYNNEISEKSEIFDDQFSVERPDGSNFTLKIRSTKLEDSAMYFCATAGALETQYFGPGTRLLVL.

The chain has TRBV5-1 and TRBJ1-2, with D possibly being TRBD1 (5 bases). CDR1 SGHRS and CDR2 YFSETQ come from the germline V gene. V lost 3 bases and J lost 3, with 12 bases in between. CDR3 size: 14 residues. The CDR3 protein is CASSSRGGDYGYTF. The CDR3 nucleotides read TGCGCCAGCAGCTCGCGTGGGGGAGACTATGGCTACACCTTC.

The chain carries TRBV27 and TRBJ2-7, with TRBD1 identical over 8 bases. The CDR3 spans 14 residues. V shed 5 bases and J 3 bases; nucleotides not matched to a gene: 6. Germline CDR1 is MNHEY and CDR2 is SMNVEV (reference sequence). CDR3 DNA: TGTGCCAGCAGTGGTAGGACAGGGAACTACGAGCAGTACTTC. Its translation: CASSGRTGNYEQYF.

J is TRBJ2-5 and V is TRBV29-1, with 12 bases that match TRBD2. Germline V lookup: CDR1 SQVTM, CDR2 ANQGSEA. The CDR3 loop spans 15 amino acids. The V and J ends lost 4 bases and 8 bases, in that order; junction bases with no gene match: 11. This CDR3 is CSVAPLAGGKRTQYF. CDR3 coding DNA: TGCAGCGTTGCCCCACTAGCGGGGGGTAAGAGAACCCAGTACTTC.